A single sample is the source of the 28 T cell receptor beta chains below, sequenced in a study of blood T cell repertoires in COVID-19. Clones were sequenced by immunoSEQ multiplex PCR, and TCRdb holds only the in-frame ones, with some missing. Here the sample spans some 120,000 clones, about 80% being singletons. Specimen: peripheral blood. These receptors originate from a woman in her sixties with acute or convalescent COVID-19.

The V gene is TRBV30, the J gene TRBJ1-5; D is ambiguous. V was pared by 2 bases and J by 1 base, with 9 bases between. This CDR3 contains 14 residues. CDR1 is GTSNPN and CDR2 is SVGIG in the germline V gene (reference sequence). CDR3 DNA sequence: TGTGCCTGGAGTACGGGGATGAGCAATCAGCCCCAGCATTTT. Its translation is CAWSTGMSNQPQHF.

This sequence joins TRBV2 and TRBJ1-2; 9 bases fit TRBD1. The CDR3 is 17 amino acids. The germline V gene encodes CDR1 SNHLY and CDR2 FYNNEI. Germline trimming cut 6 bases from V and 2 bases from J; bases unmatched to any gene: 13. The CDR3 sequence: CASSKGTGQTGNYGYTF. The DNA for the CDR3 is TGTGCCAGCAGCAAAGGGACAGGGCAGACTGGGAACTATGGCTACACCTTC.

The chain employs TRBV24-1 and TRBJ1-2; 12 positions agree with TRBD1. V trimming: 4 bases; J trimming: 7 bases; junction bases outside the gene matches: 6. The germline V gene has CDR1 KGHDR and CDR2 SFDVKD. This CDR3 is 15 amino acids long. The CDR3 here is CATSDPGQGAPGYTF. The CDR3 DNA is TGTGCCACCAGTGACCCGGGACAGGGGGCGCCTGGCTACACCTTC.

The chain employs TRBV7-9 and TRBJ1-5; 9 nucleotides agree with TRBD1. In germline, CDR1 is SEHNR, CDR2 FQNEAQ (reference sequence). V lost 1 base, J lost 0 bases, and 4 bases stayed unmatched. CDR3 size: 17 residues. Here the CDR3 reads CASSLGDRVNSNQPQHF. CDR3 nucleotides: TGTGCCAGCAGCTTAGGGGACAGGGTGAATAGCAATCAGCCCCAGCATTTT.

This clone was observed once. This chain uses TRBV11-3 with TRBJ2-5; D may be TRBD2 (5 bases). Per the germline V gene, CDR1 is SGHNT and CDR2 is YENEEA. The CDR3 is 12 residues long. V was cut by 5 bases and J by 7 bases, with 11 bases left in between. CDR3 sequence reads: CASSQQGRTQYF. CDR3 sequence (DNA): TGTGCCAGCAGCCAACAAGGGAGGACCCAGTACTTC.

V and J are TRBV5-1 and TRBJ1-2; 7 bases are a match to TRBD1. V dropped 4 bases and J dropped 2; count of bases not matched to a gene: 8. CDR1 SGHRS and CDR2 YFSETQ come from the germline V gene. The CDR3 runs 15 residues. CDR3 coding DNA: TGCGCCAGCAGCGTTAACAGGGGAGAGAACTATGGCTACACCTTC. Residues: CASSVNRGENYGYTF.

The sample holds one count of this clone. The J gene is TRBJ2-3, the V gene TRBV5-5, with 12 bases that match TRBD2. The germline CDR1 and CDR2 sequences are SGHKS and YYEKEE (reference sequence). The CDR3 has 17 amino acids. V lost 4 bases to trimming and J lost 2 bases; unmatched junction nucleotides: 8. CDR3 protein: CASSVRRLAGVTDTQYF. Here the CDR3 DNA reads TGTGCCAGCAGCGTCAGAAGACTAGCGGGGGTCACAGATACGCAGTATTTT.

V gene TRBV2 combines with J gene TRBJ1-1; tentatively, D is TRBD1 (6 bases). CDR3 length: 14 residues. Per the germline V gene, CDR1 is SNHLY and CDR2 is FYNNEI. Trimming pared 6 bases from V and 1 base from J, leaving 12 bases between. The CDR3 nucleotides read TGTGCCAGCAGACTAACAGGGAGGAACACTGAAGCTTTCTTT. This codes for CASRLTGRNTEAFF.

The gene calls are TRBV6-5 and TRBJ1-1, with 7 bases matching TRBD1. Germline lookup yields CDR1 MNHEY and CDR2 SVGAGI. The V and J ends lost 6 bases and 1 base, in that order; junction bases with no gene match: 5. The CDR3 contains 14 residues. The CDR3 sequence: CASSLTGPNTEAFF. Here the CDR3 DNA reads TGTGCCAGCAGCCTGACAGGGCCGAACACTGAAGCTTTCTTT.

This rearrangement joins TRBV19 to TRBJ1-1; D gene ambiguous. The CDR3 has 14 residues. Germline V lookup: CDR1 LNHDA, CDR2 SQIVND (reference sequence). Trimming stripped 4 bases from V and 3 bases from J, with 12 bases between. In DNA, the CDR3 is TGTGCCAGTAGTAACGTAGCAACGTACACTGAAGCTTTCTTT. Translated: CASSNVATYTEAFF.

This sequence joins TRBV9 and TRBJ1-6, with D perhaps TRBD1 (6 bases). Germline V gene data show CDR1 as SGDLS and CDR2 as YYNGEE. Deletions cut 3 bases from V and 6 bases from J, with 10 bases between. The CDR3 loop spans 14 amino acids. The CDR3 sequence is CASSGTEFNSPLHF. The CDR3 nucleotides read TGTGCCAGCAGCGGGACAGAGTTTAATTCACCCCTCCACTTT.

The rearrangement uses TRBV7-9 and TRBJ1-3; D uncertain. Germline lookup yields CDR1 SEHNR and CDR2 FQNEAQ (reference sequence). CDR3 length equals 12 residues. V was trimmed by 3 bases and J by 6 bases, leaving 6 bases between them. The CDR3 DNA sequence: TGTGCCAGCAGCTTGGGAGAAAACACCATATATTTT. The encoded protein is CASSLGENTIYF.

The CDR3 region has the DNA TGTGCCAGTAGTCTAAACAGTTTAAGATGGGCTTTCTTT. Amino acid sequence: CASSLNSLRWAFF. The gene calls are TRBV19 and TRBJ1-1; D is unresolved. CDR1 is LNHDA and CDR2 is SQIVND in the germline V gene (reference sequence). CDR3 length: 13 amino acids. With 5 bases removed from V and 11 bases from J, the gap between germline ends came to 18 bases.

This chain connects TRBV6-5 to TRBJ1-1; D uncertain. The germline CDR1 and CDR2 sequences are MNHEY and SVGAGI. The length of the CDR3 is 13 residues. The ends were cut back, 5 bases at V and 1 base at J, with 8 bases in the middle. The CDR3 DNA reads as TGTGCCAGCAGTCACCGACAGAACACTGAAGCTTTCTTT. The encoded protein is CASSHRQNTEAFF.

The chain is built from TRBV24-1 and TRBJ2-1; a possible D gene is TRBD1 (6 bases). Trimming pared 6 bases from V and 2 bases from J, leaving 16 bases between. Germline CDR1 and CDR2: KGHDR and SFDVKD. This CDR3 has 16 amino acids. CDR3 nucleotides: TGTGCCACCAGTCTTGGATCCGGGACACCCTACAATGAGCAGTTCTTC. It yields the protein CATSLGSGTPYNEQFF.

The gene calls are TRBV7-2 and TRBJ1-2, with 7 bases matching TRBD1. Trimming removed 8 bases from V and 3 bases from J; junction bases left unmatched: 9. This CDR3 is 14 amino acids long. Per the germline V gene, CDR1 is SGHTA and CDR2 is FQGNSA. The CDR3 loop reads CASAQGVKDYGYTF. The CDR3 bases are TGTGCCAGCGCGCAGGGGGTGAAAGACTATGGCTACACCTTC. Variable domain in full (rest from reference TRBV7-2 and TRBJ1-2): GAGVSQSPSNKVTEKGKDVELRCDPISGHTALYWYRQSLGQGLEFLIYFQGNSAPDKSGLPSDRFSAERTGGSVSTLTIQRTQQEDSAVYLCASAQGVKDYGYTFGSGTRLTVV.

This chain joins TRBV3-1 (or the pseudogene TRBV3-2) and TRBJ2-5, with 7 bases that match TRBD1. Germline V gene data show CDR1 as LGHDT and CDR2 as YNNKEL (reference sequence). CDR3 size: 15 residues. With 1 base clipped from V and 4 bases from J, the junction kept 6 bases outside the gene matches. The CDR3 DNA follows: TGTGCCAGCAGCCAAGCAGGGGGAACTCGAGAGACCCAGTACTTC. Its translation is CASSQAGGTRETQYF.

V and J are TRBV3-1 (or the pseudogene TRBV3-2) and TRBJ1-2; D gene unclear. Looked up from germline, CDR1 is LGHDT and CDR2 is YNNKEL (reference sequence). The CDR3 has 15 residues. Trimming removed 0 bases at V and 7 bases at J, with 15 bases between. Here the CDR3 reads CASSQDLGVFGGYTF. CDR3 coding DNA: TGTGCCAGCAGCCAAGATCTGGGAGTGTTCGGTGGCTACACCTTC.

V is TRBV7-2 and J is TRBJ2-1; 7 positions agree with TRBD2. V gave up 1 base and J gave up 8 bases; unmatched junction bases: 8. CDR1 is SGHTA, CDR2 FQGNSA, per germline. The CDR3 is 15 amino acids. The CDR3 is CASSLVLTGGDEQFF. The CDR3 nucleotides read TGTGCCAGCAGCTTAGTGTTGACGGGGGGAGATGAGCAGTTCTTC.

The CDR3 DNA is TGTGCCAGCAGTTCCAACCGGGGGGCGCTTGGCTACACCTTC. Encoded protein: CASSSNRGALGYTF. The chain links TRBV6-2 or TRBV6-3 to TRBJ1-2; maybe TRBD1 (6 bases). Germline V lookup: CDR1 MNHEY, CDR2 SVGEGT. V lost 4 bases to trimming and J lost 7 bases, with 16 bases between them. The CDR3 length is 14 residues.

This chain connects TRBV5-1 to TRBJ1-4; maybe TRBD1 (6 bases). The V gene lost 4 bases and the J gene lost 6 bases, with 16 bases spanning the gap. There are 15 residues in the CDR3. Per the germline V gene, CDR1 is SGHRS and CDR2 is YFSETQ. As DNA, the CDR3 is TGCGCCAGCAGCCCCGACCCAGGGGTGGATGAAAAACTGTTTTTT. Protein product: CASSPDPGVDEKLFF.

V gene TRBV5-1 combines with J gene TRBJ1-1; D ambiguous. This CDR3 comprises 14 residues. Germline CDR1 and CDR2: SGHRS and YFSETQ. Trimming stripped 0 bases from V and 7 bases from J, with 13 bases between. The CDR3 spells CASSLGPFEIEAFF. DNA for the CDR3: TGCGCCAGCAGCTTGGGTCCTTTCGAGATTGAAGCTTTCTTT.

This clone showed up just a few times. V usage is TRBV3-1 (or the pseudogene TRBV3-2) and J usage is TRBJ2-1; TRBD2 is a possible D gene (7 bases). V shed 4 bases and J shed 7 bases, with 20 bases lying between them. Germline CDR1 LGHDT, CDR2 YNNKEL (reference sequence). This CDR3 has 16 amino acids. The CDR3 reads CASSPLLGGAENEQFF. For the CDR3, the DNA is TGTGCCAGCAGCCCCTTGCTGGGGGGGGCGGAAAATGAGCAGTTCTTC.

The chain is built from TRBV5-1 and TRBJ2-3, with 10 bases lining up with TRBD1. Germline V gene lookup returns CDR1 SGHRS and CDR2 YFSETQ. The J segment lost 6 bases and the V segment lost 0 bases, leaving 10 bases of the junction unmatched. This CDR3 has 17 amino acids. This CDR3 reads CASSLGRTGGNMDTQYF. The DNA of the CDR3 is TGCGCCAGCAGCTTGGGTCGGACAGGGGGGAATATGGATACGCAGTATTTT.

Notes on this clone: Other DNA sequences in the sample encode the same CDR3. V is TRBV19 and J is TRBJ1-5, with D unclear. V lost 3 bases and J lost 4, with 10 bases in between. This CDR3 is built from 14 residues. Germline CDR1 is LNHDA and CDR2 is SQIVND (reference sequence). CDR3 DNA: TGTGCCAGTAGTATGCGAGAGTCGAATCAGCCCCAGCATTTT. This sequence encodes CASSMRESNQPQHF. The full variable domain, its missing parts supplied by reference TRBV19 and TRBJ1-5, is DGGITQSPKYLFRKEGQNVTLSCEQNLNHDAMYWYRQDPGQGLRLIYYSQIVNDFQKGDIAEGYSVSREKKESFPLTVTSAQKNPTAFYLCASSMRESNQPQHFGDGTRLSIL.

This rearrangement joins TRBV7-3 to TRBJ2-3, with TRBD2 identical over 9 bases. Germline V gives CDR1 SGHTA, CDR2 FQGTGA. The CDR3 runs to 14 residues. J was trimmed by 7 bases and V by 2 bases; bases with no gene match: 4. As DNA, the CDR3 is TGTGCCAGCAGCTTAGGCGGGGGGGTAAATACGCAGTATTTT. This encodes CASSLGGGVNTQYF.

The chain recombines TRBV29-1 with TRBJ1-2; D is undetermined. The CDR3 has 11 amino acids. Germline CDR1 SQVTM, CDR2 ANQGSEA. V was shortened by 7 bases and J by 6 bases, with 12 bases between the two germline ends. CDR3 sequence (DNA): TGCAGCGCTGGGAGGCGGAATGGCTACACCTTC. Amino acid sequence: CSAGRRNGYTF.

The chain combines TRBV24-1 with TRBJ2-1, with 10 positions matching TRBD2. With V trimmed by 10 bases and J by 5 bases, 4 bases remained unmatched. CDR1 and CDR2 (germline): KGHDR, SFDVKD. This CDR3 region has 13 residues. The CDR3 bases are TGTGCCACGAGCGGGGGGGCCGACAATGAGCAGTTCTTC. Its translation is CATSGGADNEQFF.